This passage covers 21 T cell receptor beta chains from one sample sequenced in a study of blood T cell repertoires in COVID-19. Method: immunoSEQ multiplex PCR; TCRdb's copy keeps in-frame clones and lacks some. This table holds about 150,000 clones, around 84% found once. The sequencing sample was made of peripheral blood. The receptors derive from a woman between 55 and 75 years old with COVID-19, enrolled during active disease.

The chain joins TRBV12-3 or TRBV12-4 to TRBJ1-2; D remains ambiguous. The CDR3 consists of 13 residues. V dropped 6 bases and J dropped 2 bases, with 10 bases sitting between them. CDR3 sequence: CASRRELNYGYTF. The DNA of the CDR3 is TGTGCCAGCAGGCGTGAGTTGAACTATGGCTACACCTTC.

The rearrangement joins TRBV9 to TRBJ2-1; 7 positions agree with TRBD1. V shed 3 bases, J shed 8 bases, and the junction held 11 bases outside the gene matches. Germline CDR1 SGDLS, CDR2 YYNGEE. This CDR3 spans 15 amino acids. CDR3 nucleotide sequence: TGTGCCAGCAGCGCGGACAGGCTCGGGGTTTATGAGCAGTTCTTC. It is translated as CASSADRLGVYEQFF.

V is TRBV2 and J is TRBJ1-2; 7 bases line up with TRBD1. This CDR3 contains 14 residues. Looked up from germline, CDR1 is SNHLY and CDR2 is FYNNEI. Trimming took 4 bases from V and 2 from J; bases not matched to a gene: 4. For the CDR3, the DNA is TGTGCCAGCAGTGTGGCAGGGGGAAACTATGGCTACACCTTC. Translating gives CASSVAGGNYGYTF.

The genes are TRBV9 and TRBJ1-6; 8 nucleotides agree with TRBD1. In germline, CDR1 is SGDLS, CDR2 YYNGEE. This CDR3 contains 15 residues. The trim removed 2 bases at V and 10 bases at J, leaving 8 bases unmatched. CDR3 in amino acids: CASSVNQGARSPLHF. The DNA of the CDR3 is TGTGCCAGCAGCGTGAATCAGGGGGCCCGGTCACCCCTCCACTTT. Complete variable domain (other parts from reference TRBV9 and TRBJ1-6): DSGVTQTPKHLITATGQRVTLRCSPRSGDLSVYWYQQSLDQGLQFLIQYYNGEERAKGNILERFSAQQFPDLHSELNLSSLELGDSALYFCASSVNQGARSPLHFGNGTRLTVT.

This chain connects TRBV11-2 to TRBJ1-1, with D unclear. The ends were cut back, 3 bases at V and 1 base at J, with 9 bases in the middle. Germline CDR1 reads SGHAT; CDR2 reads FQNNGV. The CDR3 extends over 14 amino acids. CDR3 protein: CASSFTVTNTEAFF. As DNA, the CDR3 is TGTGCCAGCAGCTTTACAGTGACGAACACTGAAGCTTTCTTT.

V is TRBV18 and J is TRBJ1-5; no firm D call. The CDR3 is made up of 14 amino acids. Trimming stripped 2 bases from V and 6 bases from J, with 11 bases between. Germline V gene lookup returns CDR1 KGHSH and CDR2 LQKENI. CDR3 DNA sequence: TGTGCCAGCTCACCAGAGGCGGGGTCTCAGCCCCAGCATTTT. Its translation is CASSPEAGSQPQHF.

The chain recombines TRBV6-1 with TRBJ1-5; a possible D gene is TRBD1 (6 bases). Germline assignment: CDR1 MNHNS and CDR2 SASEGT. V lost 7 bases and J 0 bases, leaving 10 bases between the germline ends. The CDR3 loop spans 14 amino acids. CDR3 region: CASNHRDSNQPQHF. CDR3 sequence (DNA): TGTGCCAGCAACCACAGGGATAGCAATCAGCCCCAGCATTTT.

The CDR3 sequence: CASSFSSREKLFF. The CDR3 nucleotides are TGTGCCAGCAGCTTCTCGTCCAGGGAAAAACTGTTTTTT. The chain links TRBV5-6 to TRBJ1-4; no clear D. V lost 2 bases to trimming and J lost 8 bases, with 10 bases between them. The CDR3 sequence is 13 residues long. Germline V gene lookup returns CDR1 SGHDT and CDR2 YYEEEE.

V is TRBV5-1 and J is TRBJ2-4; 7 bases match TRBD2. The CDR3 runs 13 residues. Losses at the gene ends were 4 bases for V and 6 bases for J; bases not matched to a gene: 4. CDR1 and CDR2 from the germline V gene are SGHRS and YFSETQ. The CDR3 nucleotides are TGCGCCAGCAGCGGGAGGGCCGGAAACATTCAGTACTTC. Its protein product is CASSGRAGNIQYF.

This rearrangement joins TRBV30 to TRBJ1-4, with D tentatively TRBD1 (5 bases). The CDR3 covers 17 residues. The V gene's germline CDR1 is GTSNPN and CDR2 SVGIG (reference sequence). V gave up 2 bases and J gave up 0 bases, with 16 bases separating them. CDR3 in DNA: TGTGCCTGGAGTCTGGGGGGAACAGTTGCAACTAATGAAAAACTGTTTTTT. Its translation: CAWSLGGTVATNEKLFF.

V usage is TRBV27 and J usage is TRBJ1-4; D not certain. V was cut by 3 bases and J by 0 bases, with 11 bases left in between. This CDR3 region has 16 residues. Germline V gives CDR1 MNHEY, CDR2 SMNVEV (reference sequence). CDR3 nucleotide sequence: TGTGCCAGCAGTTTCAACAACCCAGCAACTAATGAAAAACTGTTTTTT. It translates to CASSFNNPATNEKLFF.

This chain connects TRBV4-1 to TRBJ2-1; tentatively, D is TRBD1 (6 bases). The CDR3 runs 18 residues. Trimming removed 0 bases from V and 6 bases from J, with 21 bases in between. CDR1 MGHRA and CDR2 YSYEKL come from the germline V gene. CDR3 in amino acids: CASSQDTPDRPGRNEQFF. The CDR3 nucleotides are TGCGCCAGCAGCCAAGATACCCCAGACAGGCCGGGGCGCAATGAGCAGTTCTTC.

J is TRBJ2-5 and V is TRBV5-1; D is possibly TRBD1 (5 bases). Germline CDR1 SGHRS, CDR2 YFSETQ. With 1 base removed from V and 2 bases from J, the gap between germline ends came to 9 bases. The CDR3 totals 14 residues. The CDR3 here is CASSLYGAQETQYF. CDR3 nucleotides: TGCGCCAGCAGCTTGTATGGGGCACAAGAGACCCAGTACTTC.

This clone was picked up a small number of times. The chain has TRBV27 and TRBJ2-7, with TRBD2 as a possible D gene (9 bases). The CDR3 extends over 14 amino acids. V was shortened by 5 bases and J by 3 bases, with 14 bases between the two germline ends. Looked up from germline, CDR1 is MNHEY and CDR2 is SMNVEV (reference sequence). CDR3 loop: CASSLAGTGYEQYV. For the CDR3, the DNA is TGTGCCAGCAGTCTAGCGGGGACAGGCTACGAGCAGTACGTC.

The rearrangement joins TRBV21-1 to TRBJ2-4; the D segment call TRBD2 is taken from the table without a DNA check. TRBV21-1 is deemed a pseudogene. The CDR3 loop spans 12 amino acids. CDR3 loop: CASGSKLNIQYF. The CDR3 DNA reads TGTGCCAGCGGTAGCAAATTAAACATTCAGTACTTC.

The chain links TRBV15 to TRBJ2-1; 12 bases are shared with TRBD2. This CDR3 has 19 residues. With 1 base clipped from V and 5 bases from J, the junction kept 12 bases outside the gene matches. The V gene's germline CDR1 is LNHNV and CDR2 YYDKDF (reference sequence). CDR3 residues: CATSRAGLAGGPKNNEQFF. For the CDR3, the DNA is TGTGCCACCAGCAGAGCGGGCCTAGCGGGAGGGCCAAAGAACAATGAGCAGTTCTTC.

The V and J genes are TRBV5-1 and TRBJ2-6; TRBD1 matches 7 bases. The CDR3 runs to 18 residues. Germline V gives CDR1 SGHRS, CDR2 YFSETQ. Trimming removed 4 bases from V and 0 bases from J; junction bases left unmatched: 10. The CDR3: CASSRNTGVSSGANVLTF. The CDR3 nucleotides are TGCGCCAGCAGCCGCAACACAGGGGTTAGCTCTGGGGCCAACGTCCTGACTTTC.

The rearrangement links TRBV9 to TRBJ1-2; D is unclear. The CDR3 spans 13 residues. The germline gives CDR1 SGDLS, CDR2 YYNGEE. V was shortened by 4 bases and J by 0 bases, with 7 bases between the two germline ends. This chain's CDR3 is CASSLTTNYGYTF. CDR3 in DNA: TGTGCCAGCAGCCTGACAACTAACTATGGCTACACCTTC.

V usage is TRBV20-1 and J usage is TRBJ2-1; D might be TRBD2 (5 bases). The CDR3 has 20 amino acids. The germline V gene encodes CDR1 DFQATT and CDR2 SNEGSKA (reference sequence). Trimming left V 3 bases short and J 1 base short, with 28 bases between. CDR3 sequence (DNA): TGCAGTGCTAGTTATTCCTGGACTGAGCAGAGTCGTGGGTCCTACAATGAGCAGTTCTTC. The encoded protein is CSASYSWTEQSRGSYNEQFF.

The chain is built from TRBV30 and TRBJ1-2; D is unclear. Between the trimmed V and J ends, which lost 2 bases and 0 bases, there was a span of 10 bases. Germline V gene sequence: CDR1 GTSNPN, CDR2 SVGIG (reference sequence). There are 14 residues in the CDR3. The CDR3 DNA is TGTGCCTGGAGTTCGTCCAGGTCTAACTATGGCTACACCTTC. Amino acids: CAWSSSRSNYGYTF.

The genes are TRBV4-2 and TRBJ1-2, with 7 bases identical to TRBD1. J lost 7 bases, V lost 4 bases, and 9 bases had no gene match. The CDR3 runs 14 residues. The V gene's germline CDR1 is LGHNA and CDR2 YNFKEQ. CDR3: CASSRGGASSGYTF. Here the CDR3 DNA reads TGTGCCAGCAGCCGAGGGGGCGCGAGTTCTGGCTACACCTTC.